This T cell receptor (beta chain) is from a study of T cells in Graves' hyperthyroidism and ophthalmopathy. The source material, RNA transcripts, was used to amplify TCR beta CDR3 regions. HTBI primers were the set used in a first-round RT-PCR of the TCR CDR3. In TCRdb, the multiplex PCR reads were re-called with MiXCR into one record per CDR3 protein. The sample records hundreds of thousands of distinct CDR3 sequences, approximately 14% being singletons. The CDR3 extends over 14 amino acids. Germline V lookup: CDR1 SGHVS, CDR2 FQNEAQ. With V trimmed by 5 bases and J by 5 bases, 6 bases remained unmatched. This clonotype was counted many times.

V is TRBV7-8 and J is TRBJ2-5; TRBD1 aligns across 9 bases. This clonotype originated in a woman younger than 45 with Graves' hyperthyroidism. The sequenced material came from blood. CDR3 sequence reads: CASSGNRGLETQYF. DNA of the CDR3: TGTGCCAGCAGCGGGAACAGGGGGCTGGAGACCCAGTACTTC.